This TCR beta chain was found in a study of cytomegalovirus exposure and HLA in healthy donors. Study context: HLA-typed donors contributed some 83 million unique TCRs, which were held in an early data release.

The study ran its PCR with 60 Vbeta and 13 Jbeta primers. The table came from immunoSEQ multiplex PCR; TCRdb's copy has only in-frame clones and leaves some out. The table lists about 130,000 clones, about 72% of them singletons. Looked up from germline, CDR1 is MDHEN and CDR2 is SYDVKM. The germline V and J ends were trimmed by 8 bases and 5 bases, with 16 bases remaining between them. The CDR3 is made up of 13 amino acids. Regarding the study as a whole: Several of the most significant clusters appeared, in a later analysis, to be linked to common viral pathogens. The study listed roughly 150 cytomegalovirus-associated TCR beta chains. About 87% or about 30% of the time was how often most TCR beta V segments were productive, according to an earlier analysis.

About this clone: Its antigen is unidentified.

Sequencing input: PBMCs. This rearrangement joins TRBV28 to TRBJ2-7, with unresolved D. The sequence came from a man aged 30 to 39 in good health and CMV-seropositive. DNA of the CDR3: TGTGCCAGCCAGAACAAGTTTACCCACGAGCAGTACTTC. This gives the protein CASQNKFTHEQYF. Supplemented by reference TRBV28 and TRBJ2-7, the full variable domain reads DVKVTQSSRYLVKRTGEKVFLECVQDMDHENMFWYRQDPGLGLRLIYFSYDVKMKEKGDIPEGYSVSREKKERFSLILESASTNQTSMYLCASQNKFTHEQYFGPGTRLTVT.